The clone carrying this T cell receptor (beta chain) was counted a few times. No antigen is known for it. Germline CDR1 reads SEHNR; CDR2 reads FQNEAQ (reference sequence). The V gene end was trimmed by 3 bases and the J gene end by 6 bases; junction bases not matched to a gene: 4. The CDR3 covers 15 residues. This sample is part of a study of T cells after yellow fever vaccination. TCRdb redid the calling of the 5' RACE reads with MiXCR, one entry per CDR3 protein. The sample holds roughly 340,000 distinct CDR3 sequences, about 4% seen once. Overall study results and limits: Contamination of FACS-sorted repertoires by abundant clonotypes from the bulk population could occur. Of the clonotypes, a small share occurred in both CD4 and CD8 compartments.

This clonotype originated in a man between 18 and 29 years old who received the YFV17D yellow fever vaccine. The J gene is TRBJ1-6, the V gene TRBV7-9, with 8 bases lining up with TRBD1. Specimen: PBMCs, collected 5 days after the yellow fever booster vaccination. This chain's CDR3 is CASSFWTGPNSPLHF. CDR3 bases: TGTGCCAGCAGCTTTTGGACAGGGCCTAATTCACCCCTCCACTTT.